The entry below describes one TCR beta chain. Its specificity is unknown. This entry comes from a study of radiation and T cells in renal cell carcinoma. Overall study: Nephrectomy followed 15 Gy stereotactic body radiation by 4 weeks.

Time point reported: blood 2 weeks post-SBRT. Described treatment: 15 Gy SBRT to primary tumor, nephrectomy 4 weeks later. Radiation-treated patients gave blood at baseline, week 2 and week 4. The study, taken as a whole, reports: In blood, top tumor clones expanded by 2 weeks, shrinking by 4.

Profiling relied on immunoSEQ multiplex PCR, and the TCRdb table lists in-frame clones only, not all of them. The table records some 120,000 clones, approximately 90% of them present only once. This clonotype originated in a woman between 70 and 85 years old with renal cell carcinoma. The source was blood, collected from a patient whose treatment included radiotherapy and nephrectomy.

The CDR3, as DNA: TGTGCCAGCAGTTACCGGGCCGGTTTATCGGGCTACACCTTC. Its translation is CASSYRAGLSGYTF. The chain uses TRBV28 and TRBJ1-2; D is unclear. This CDR3 is 14 amino acids long. CDR1 MDHEN and CDR2 SYDVKM come from the germline V gene. Trimming removed 4 bases at V and 8 bases at J, with 17 bases between.